This T cell receptor beta chain was found in a study of T cell responses to AZD1222 COVID-19 vaccine. Trimming stripped 6 bases from V and 8 bases from J, with 11 bases between. The CDR3 extends over 12 amino acids. Study results and limitations: Spike-specific TCR repertoires showed rising breadth and depth after two AZD1222 doses. Possibly, clonal diversity was underestimated; donors were largely white British and included more females.

Sequencing used immunoSEQ multiplex PCR; TCRdb keeps in-frame clones, though not all of them. The table includes 160,000 or so clones, roughly nine tenths detected once. As concerns this clone: Its specificity is unknown.

The rearrangement uses TRBV12-3 or TRBV12-4 and TRBJ1-3; D possibly corresponds to TRBD1 (6 bases). The starting material was peripheral blood, obtained 28 days after the second AZD1222 dose. This TCR was sampled from an adult who received the AZD1222 COVID-19 vaccine. The chain's CDR3 is CASSQGGDTIYF. The CDR3 DNA reads as TGTGCCAGCAGCCAAGGGGGAGACACCATATATTTT.